This T cell receptor beta chain was documented in a study of early T cells in non-severe SARS-CoV-2 infection (dated by TCRdb to the early 2020s). Turning to the overall study: Because TCR sequencing relied on bulk RNA taken from unsorted whole blood, pairing of alpha and beta chains was not possible.

Library preparation employed 5' RACE. TCRdb names NextSeq 500 as the instrument used. To correct for sequencing error and PCR bias, the TCR library protocol tagged individual cDNA molecules with unique molecular identifiers. Sequencing covered both TCR alpha and beta chains, and within each sample the abundances of alpha and beta sequences were tightly co-correlated. In the source study's methods: Decombinator V4 was used to annotate TCR sequences for V gene, J gene and CDR3. Expanded TCRs were defined as changing significantly between any two time points under a Poisson model with p below 0.0001. TCR abundances were normalised to the total number of TCRs sequenced per sample and expressed as counts per million. MAIT TCRs were defined by TRAV1-2 paired with TRAJ12, TRAJ20 or TRAJ33, and iNKT TCRs by TRAV10 paired with TRAJ18. VDJdb, accessed 1 November 2021, was searched for CMV, EBV and SARS-CoV-2 annotated TCRs, with TCRs annotated for multiple antigens excluded. TCRdb's own reprocessing of the public reads used fastp at Q25 and MiXCR and kept productive beta chains. Each record represents a unique CDR3 protein, reported with the most common genes and DNA among its rows. TCRdb assigned the V and J calls; the authors' analysis was not used. The sample table holds 66,000 or so distinct CDR3 sequences, of which under 15% were seen once. The ten largest clonotypes hold about 8% of the sample.

This clonotype has just a few counts. Its binding antigen is unknown. There are no base qualities to consult, and no much larger clone falls within one base. From the germline V gene, CDR1 is SGDLS and CDR2 is YYNGEE. From the cysteine through the phenylalanine, the CDR3 covers 14 amino acids. Only CDR3 DNA remains: 42 bases, in frame from the first base. Ends trimmed: V by 5 bases, J by 6 bases; bases unmatched to a gene: 7. A case-control design nested within a healthcare worker cohort in London, UK, was used, with weekly nasopharyngeal swab PCR tests and blood sampling performed. Healthcare workers were enrolled in the week of the UK lockdown, from 23 to 31 March 2020, and were followed every week for up to roughly 16 weeks. The paper's findings and limits, for the study overall: VDJdb matching was skewed toward anti-spike CD8 responses, so virus-specific expansions were likely underestimated and private and CD4 specificities were missed.

This TCR came from an adult who was a healthcare worker with PCR-confirmed SARS-CoV-2 infection or an uninfected control (not recorded which). Sequences were obtained from whole blood. The chain is encoded by TRBV9 joined to TRBJ2-7; the junction holds 11 bases that match TRBD2. The DNA sequence is as follows: TGTGCCAGCAGTGAAACTAGCGGGAGTTTCGAGCAGTACTTC. The encoded protein is CASSETSGSFEQYF.